This TCR beta chain is drawn from a study of blood T cells in healthy people across ages. With a J-beta primer mix and a sample-barcoded 5' primer, a second PCR ran about 6 to 11 cycles. TCRdb analysed the 5' RACE reads with MiXCR anew, one entry per CDR3 protein. The sample lists some 860,000 distinct CDR3 sequences; more than 50% were seen once. To note about this clonotype: The target antigen is unknown.

Trimming removed 1 base at V and 4 bases at J, with 9 bases between. This CDR3 is 14 amino acids long. Looked up from germline, CDR1 is SGHVS and CDR2 is FNYEAQ. General study points: TCR beta diversity correlated strongly with naive T cell percentage.

This clonotype originated in a man aged 35 to 55 in good health. Sequencing was done on a sample of blood. The J gene is TRBJ2-3, the V gene TRBV7-6; D is possibly TRBD1 or TRBD2 (6 bases each). In DNA, the CDR3 is TGTGCCAGCAGCTTAGGGGGGGCTTCAGATACGCAGTATTTT. Translated, it gives CASSLGGASDTQYF.